These 30 T cell receptor beta chains came from one sample sequenced in a study of blood T cell repertoires in COVID-19. The table came from immunoSEQ multiplex PCR; TCRdb's copy has only in-frame clones and leaves some out. The top ten clones hold roughly 6.2% of a sample with a few hundred thousand clones, around nine tenths of them seen once. The sample taken for sequencing was PBMCs or T cells enriched from blood (not recorded which). All receptors derive from a woman between 40 and 50 years old who had recovered from COVID-19.

The chain employs TRBV3-1 (or the pseudogene TRBV3-2) and TRBJ2-7; possible D gene TRBD1, 6 bases. The V end lost 4 bases, the J end lost 1 base, and 11 bases lay between the germline ends. The CDR3 contains 14 residues. Germline V lookup: CDR1 LGHDT, CDR2 YNNKEL (reference sequence). CDR3 in amino acids: CASSPGTSSYEQYF. The CDR3 nucleotides read TGTGCCAGCAGCCCCGGGACATCTTCCTACGAGCAGTACTTC.

The chain recombines TRBV18 with TRBJ1-5; D gene unclear. V lost 0 bases, J lost 6 bases, and 9 bases lay in between. Germline loops: CDR1 KGHSH, CDR2 LQKENI. The CDR3 loop spans 14 amino acids. The CDR3 region is CASSPPEYVQPQHF. The CDR3 nucleotides read TGTGCCAGCTCACCACCAGAGTACGTTCAGCCCCAGCATTTT. Together with reference TRBV18 and TRBJ1-5, the CDR3 gives the full variable domain: NAGVMQNPRHLVRRRGQEARLRCSPMKGHSHVYWYRQLPEEGLKFMVYLQKENIIDESGMPKERFSAEFPKEGPSILRIQQVVRGDSAAYFCASSPPEYVQPQHFGDGTRLSIL.

V gene TRBV5-8 combines with J gene TRBJ1-5; 9 nucleotides line up with TRBD1. This CDR3 contains 14 residues. V lost 4 bases, J lost 6 bases, and 5 bases stayed unmatched. CDR1 and CDR2 (germline): SGHTS, YDEGEE. The DNA for the CDR3 is TGTGCCAGCAGCCTACAGGGGGCTGGTCAGCCCCAGCATTTT. As protein: CASSLQGAGQPQHF.

The chain employs TRBV3-1 (or the pseudogene TRBV3-2) and TRBJ2-3; TRBD2 matches at 11 bases. Per germline, CDR1 LGHDT and CDR2 YNNKEL (reference sequence). The length of the CDR3 is 16 residues. The trim removed 0 bases at V and 6 bases at J, leaving 5 bases unmatched. The CDR3 coding sequence is TGTGCCAGCAGCCAAGATCCTAGCGGGAGGTACGATACGCAGTATTTT. Amino acids: CASSQDPSGRYDTQYF.

V usage is TRBV10-2 and J usage is TRBJ2-7; D call uncertain. CDR1 and CDR2 (germline): WSHSY, SAAADI. CDR3 length equals 13 residues. V lost 2 bases to trimming and J lost 3 bases, with 8 bases between them. The CDR3 nucleotides are TGCGCCAGCAGTGAGACAAACTACTACGAGCAGTACTTC. Amino acids: CASSETNYYEQYF.

The CDR3 bases are TGTGCCAGCAGCCAAGACGGGCTAGCGGGAGGCGGTGAGCAGTTCTTC. Protein: CASSQDGLAGGGEQFF. This sequence joins TRBV3-1 (or the pseudogene TRBV3-2) and TRBJ2-1, with 11 bases lining up with TRBD2. Germline values: CDR1 LGHDT, CDR2 YNNKEL (reference sequence). V lost 0 bases to trimming and J lost 9 bases; unmatched junction nucleotides: 7. The CDR3 sequence is 16 residues long.

The CDR3 loop is CASSLGQPLSSGANVLTF. Here the CDR3 DNA reads TGCGCCAGCAGCTTGGGACAGCCTTTGAGCTCTGGGGCCAACGTCCTGACTTTC. The chain combines TRBV5-1 with TRBJ2-6; TRBD1 might be the D (5 bases). Trimming shortened V by 0 bases and J by 0 bases, and 13 bases separated the two germline ends. CDR3 length equals 18 residues. Germline V gives CDR1 SGHRS, CDR2 YFSETQ.

The chain is built from TRBV11-1 and TRBJ1-2; D is perhaps TRBD1 (6 bases). Trimming took off 5 bases at V and 0 bases at J, with 13 bases between the two ends. The CDR3 is made up of 15 amino acids. Germline assignment: CDR1 SGHAT and CDR2 FQDESV (reference sequence). CDR3: CASSPRTDSNYGYTF. The CDR3 DNA is TGTGCCAGCAGCCCCCGGACAGATTCTAACTATGGCTACACCTTC.

The chain couples TRBV7-8 to TRBJ2-5; D perhaps matches TRBD1 (5 bases). Trimming shortened V by 5 bases and J by 5 bases, and 12 bases separated the two germline ends. The CDR3 runs to 13 residues. Germline V lookup: CDR1 SGHVS, CDR2 FQNEAQ. CDR3 nucleotides: TGTGCCAGCAGCCTCAGGGTCCGGGAGACCCAGTACTTC. Its protein product is CASSLRVRETQYF.

The DNA for the CDR3 is TGTGCCACCAGGGCGGAACCCTACGCTGAAGCTTTCTTT. Amino acids: CATRAEPYAEAFF. The chain is built from TRBV15 and TRBJ1-1; no clear D gene. The CDR3 has 13 residues. Germline V gives CDR1 LNHNV, CDR2 YYDKDF (reference sequence). V lost 6 bases, J lost 6 bases, and 14 bases lay in between. The variable domain in full, completed from reference TRBV15 and TRBJ1-1, reads DAMVIQNPRYQVTQFGKPVTLSCSQTLNHNVMYWYQQKSSQAPKLLFHYYDKDFNNEADTPDNFQSRRPNTSFCFLDIRSPGLGDTAMYLCATRAEPYAEAFFGQGTRLTVV.

This clone showed up just once. The V and J genes are TRBV12-3 or TRBV12-4 and TRBJ2-7, with 9 bases identical to TRBD1. The length of the CDR3 is 13 residues. J was trimmed by 3 bases and V by 6 bases; bases with no gene match: 3. The CDR3 DNA is TGTGCCAGCAGCTCGGGACAGGGCTACGAGCAGTACTTC. It yields the protein CASSSGQGYEQYF.

Points on this clone: Other nucleotide sequences from this sample produce the same CDR3. The V call is TRBV7-9, the J call TRBJ1-4; weak D call: TRBD1 (5 bases). Germline V lookup: CDR1 SEHNR, CDR2 FQNEAQ (reference sequence). The CDR3 is 13 residues long. The V gene lost 0 bases and the J gene lost 7 bases, with 6 bases spanning the gap. As DNA, the CDR3 is TGTGCCAGCAGCTTAGCGGGGGGTGAAAAACTGTTTTTT. Its protein product is CASSLAGGEKLFF.

This chain links TRBV4-3 with TRBJ2-1; TRBD2 matches 7 bases. Losses at the gene ends were 4 bases for V and 8 bases for J; bases not matched to a gene: 8. CDR1 and CDR2 (germline): LGHNA, YSLEER. CDR3 size: 14 residues. The CDR3 DNA follows: TGCGCCAGCAGCCGGGCGGGAGTGAATGATGAGCAGTTCTTC. Its translation: CASSRAGVNDEQFF.

The chain is built from TRBV19 and TRBJ1-4, with 7 bases matching TRBD1. The trim removed 5 bases at V and 10 bases at J, leaving 10 bases unmatched. CDR3 size: 14 residues. Germline CDR1 is LNHDA and CDR2 is SQIVND (reference sequence). The CDR3 DNA is TGTGCCAGTAGTGTGGGACAGCAGACCGGAAAACTGTTTTTT. Amino acid sequence: CASSVGQQTGKLFF.

The chain links TRBV18 to TRBJ2-1; D not resolved. V lost 5 bases to trimming and J lost 0 bases, with 14 bases between them. The CDR3 totals 16 residues. Germline V gene sequence: CDR1 KGHSH, CDR2 LQKENI. The CDR3 protein is CASSVQTLSSYNEQFF. DNA of the CDR3: TGTGCCAGCTCAGTCCAGACTCTCAGCTCCTACAATGAGCAGTTCTTC.

This clone was observed once. The chain recombines TRBV28 with TRBJ1-5, with D uncertain. This CDR3 is 15 amino acids long. V was cut by 6 bases and J by 0 bases, with 12 bases left in between. Germline V gene data show CDR1 as MDHEN and CDR2 as SYDVKM. The CDR3 DNA reads TGTGCCAGCAGCCGAGTCGGGGATAGCAATCAGCCCCAGCATTTT. This encodes CASSRVGDSNQPQHF.

V usage is TRBV15 and J usage is TRBJ2-6; D uncertain. Germline CDR1 and CDR2: LNHNV and YYDKDF (reference sequence). The V end lost 0 bases, the J end lost 2 bases, and 8 bases lay between the germline ends. The CDR3 has 16 residues. CDR3 coding DNA: TGTGCCACCAGCAGAGATCGAGAAACTGGGGCCAACGTCCTGACTTTC. Translated: CATSRDRETGANVLTF.

The chain employs TRBV20-1 and TRBJ2-7, with D possibly matching TRBD2 (6 bases). V lost 3 bases and J 3 bases, leaving 15 bases between the germline ends. The CDR3 is 14 amino acids. Germline V lookup: CDR1 DFQATT, CDR2 SNEGSKA (reference sequence). Here the CDR3 DNA reads TGCAGTGCTAGTCTTGGCGGGATCGGCTACGAGCAGTACTTC. Its translation is CSASLGGIGYEQYF.

The chain joins TRBV28 to TRBJ2-5, with D hard to call. Looked up from germline, CDR1 is MDHEN and CDR2 is SYDVKM. Trimming removed 5 bases at V and 1 base at J, with 8 bases between. The CDR3 runs to 13 residues. Here the CDR3 reads CASSRSFQETQYF. CDR3 nucleotide sequence: TGTGCCAGCAGTAGGAGTTTCCAAGAGACCCAGTACTTC. The entire variable domain, with the rest obtained from reference TRBV28 and TRBJ2-5, is as follows: DVKVTQSSRYLVKRTGEKVFLECVQDMDHENMFWYRQDPGLGLRLIYFSYDVKMKEKGDIPEGYSVSREKKERFSLILESASTNQTSMYLCASSRSFQETQYFGPGTRLLVL.

The rearrangement joins TRBV9 to TRBJ2-1; 9 nucleotides align to TRBD1. CDR3 length: 15 amino acids. Unmatched junction bases numbered 21, after V lost 8 bases and J lost 15 bases. Germline lookup yields CDR1 SGDLS and CDR2 YYNGEE. CDR3 residues: CASPAGTGFYRLWFF. The CDR3, as DNA: TGTGCCAGTCCCGCCGGGACAGGGTTCTACCGGTTATGGTTCTTC.

V usage is TRBV9 and J usage is TRBJ2-2; TRBD2 matches 7 bases. The germline gives CDR1 SGDLS, CDR2 YYNGEE. The length of the CDR3 is 16 residues. V was clipped by 0 bases and J by 1 base; unmatched bases: 3. The CDR3 DNA is TGTGCCAGCAGCGTAGGTCCGGGAGGGAACACCGGGGAGCTGTTTTTT. Translation gives CASSVGPGGNTGELFF.

This chain connects TRBV30 to TRBJ1-2; D not resolved. In germline, CDR1 is GTSNPN, CDR2 SVGIG (reference sequence). The CDR3 loop spans 14 amino acids. V was trimmed by 2 bases and J by 2 bases, leaving 12 bases between them. The CDR3, as DNA: TGTGCCTGGAGTCCCGGGAGAACAAACTATGGCTACACCTTC. Protein product: CAWSPGRTNYGYTF.

V and J are TRBV6-2 or TRBV6-3 and TRBJ2-5, with TRBD2 matching 9 bases. Trimming removed 7 bases from V and 5 bases from J; junction bases left unmatched: 11. This CDR3 is built from 15 residues. Germline CDR1 is MNHEY and CDR2 is SVGEGT. The CDR3 DNA reads as TGTGCCAGCAACCCAACCGGGACTAGCACCGAGACCCAGTACTTC. It specifies CASNPTGTSTETQYF.

The rearrangement uses TRBV7-9 and TRBJ2-1; 9 bases fit TRBD2. Germline assignment: CDR1 SEHNR and CDR2 FQNEAQ (reference sequence). This CDR3 contains 16 residues. The ends lost 7 bases at V and 5 bases at J; junction bases unmatched: 12. The CDR3 nucleotides read TGTGCCAGCACCTATTCGGGTAGCGGGAGCCACAATGAGCAGTTCTTC. Translation gives CASTYSGSGSHNEQFF.

The rearrangement uses TRBV1 and TRBJ1-1. TRBV1 is an annotated pseudogene. The CDR3 is 12 residues long. CDR3 bases: TGCACCCGGGAACGAACGAACACTGAAGCTTTCTTT. This sequence encodes CTRERTNTEAFF.

V is TRBV19 and J is TRBJ2-5, with D tentatively TRBD1 (6 bases). V gave up 5 bases and J gave up 5 bases, with 15 bases separating them. The CDR3 has 14 amino acids. Germline V CDR1 and CDR2: LNHDA, SQIVND (reference sequence). The CDR3 nucleotides are TGTGCCAGTAGTTTCGACAGGCTCTGGGAGACCCAGTACTTC. This sequence encodes CASSFDRLWETQYF.

This clone turned up a few times. The V gene is TRBV4-2, the J gene TRBJ2-7, with 7 bases matching TRBD1. This CDR3 has 15 amino acids. J was trimmed by 5 bases and V by 0 bases; bases with no gene match: 7. Per the germline V gene, CDR1 is LGHNA and CDR2 is YNFKEQ. CDR3 coding DNA: TGTGCCAGCAGCCAAGATTACGGACAGGAAAACGAGCAGTACTTC. It codes for CASSQDYGQENEQYF.

The chain couples TRBV28 to TRBJ2-7, with TRBD1 matching 8 bases. After removal of 6 bases from V and 6 bases from J, the junction contained 16 bases not matched to a gene. From germline, CDR1 is MDHEN and CDR2 SYDVKM. CDR3 length: 16 residues. CDR3 in DNA: TGTGCCAGCAGCTCCCCGGTTGGACAGGGTTTCGGCGAGCAGTACTTC. Translated, it gives CASSSPVGQGFGEQYF.

The chain couples TRBV6-5 to TRBJ2-1; 12 bases are shared with TRBD2. V dropped 5 bases and J dropped 8; count of bases not matched to a gene: 7. This CDR3 is 15 amino acids long. Germline V gene data show CDR1 as MNHEY and CDR2 as SVGAGI. CDR3 residues: CASSRTSGTRHEQFF. The DNA of the CDR3 is TGTGCCAGCAGTAGGACTAGCGGGACTCGGCATGAGCAGTTCTTC.

This chain joins TRBV7-2 and TRBJ2-7; the match to TRBD2 covers 7 bases. The CDR3 runs to 17 residues. Trimming removed 2 bases from V and 2 bases from J; junction bases left unmatched: 12. Germline V lookup: CDR1 SGHTA, CDR2 FQGNSA. CDR3 nucleotides: TGTGCCAGCAGCTTAATGTTCTCGGGAGGTGGGACCTACGAGCAGTACTTC. It is translated as CASSLMFSGGGTYEQYF.